These 5 T cell receptor beta chains came from one sample sequenced in a study of CD8 T cells in Susac syndrome. RNA amounts of roughly 0.5 to 1 ug underwent reverse transcription with random hexamers. TCRdb passed the immunoSEQ multiplex PCR reads through MiXCR, listing each CDR3 protein once. The table shows tens of thousands of distinct CDR3 sequences, with roughly 96% occurring only once. Sequencing used CD8+ T cells from PBMCs. The receptors come from a human donor with Susac syndrome.

The rearrangement links TRBV2 to TRBJ2-4, with 8 bases identical to TRBD1. Germline values: CDR1 SNHLY, CDR2 FYNNEI. V shed 4 bases, J shed 8 bases, and the junction held 4 bases outside the gene matches. This CDR3 region has 13 residues. The CDR3 spells CASSAQGAHIQYF. For the CDR3, the DNA is TGTGCCAGCAGTGCGCAGGGGGCGCACATTCAGTACTTC.

V usage is TRBV9 and J usage is TRBJ2-7; no reliable D call. CDR1 is SGDLS and CDR2 is YYNGEE in the germline V gene. Trimming shortened V by 0 bases and J by 2 bases, and 12 bases separated the two germline ends. This CDR3 region has 15 residues. CDR3 in DNA: TGTGCCAGCAGCGTAGAGCAAAGTGCCACCTACGAGCAGTACTTC. It is translated as CASSVEQSATYEQYF.

The chain links TRBV5-1 to TRBJ2-7; possibly TRBD1 for D (5 bases). Trimming removed 1 base from V and 2 bases from J, with 10 bases in between. Germline V gene sequence: CDR1 SGHRS, CDR2 YFSETQ. The CDR3 is made up of 14 amino acids. This chain's CDR3 is CASSLRQQTYEQYF. CDR3 nucleotide sequence: TGCGCCAGCAGCTTGCGACAGCAGACCTACGAGCAGTACTTC.

Here the CDR3 reads CASSEASTRSHEQYF. The CDR3 region has the DNA TGTGCCAGCAGTGAAGCCTCTACTAGAAGCCACGAGCAGTACTTC. V and J are TRBV2 and TRBJ2-7; maybe TRBD2 (5 bases). Germline V gene data show CDR1 as SNHLY and CDR2 as FYNNEI. The CDR3 extends over 15 amino acids. V was pared by 0 bases and J by 5 bases, with 14 bases between.

The rearrangement links TRBV20-1 to TRBJ2-1; TRBD2 matches 7 bases. Losses at the gene ends were 3 bases for V and 7 bases for J; bases not matched to a gene: 3. The CDR3 consists of 12 residues. Germline V CDR1 and CDR2: DFQATT, SNEGSKA (reference sequence). The CDR3, as DNA: TGCAGTGCTAGTTTGGGGGGGAATGAGCAGTTCTTC. It yields the protein CSASLGGNEQFF.